This T cell receptor (beta chain) was sequenced during a study of blood T cell repertoires in COVID-19. At the level of the study: PBMCs, B-cell-depleted T cells, or T cells were the source of the cDNA or gDNA that made up the material.

Original data processing: Scientists estimated how many nucleated cells there were by amplifying reference gene primers. The method was immunoSEQ multiplex PCR; TCRdb's version includes in-frame clones alone and lacks a portion of them. V and J calls and clone size come straight from that table; D and trimming were deduced from the DNA. This table has roughly 130,000 clones, about 90% appearing once. Trimming removed 3 bases at V and 0 bases at J, with 12 bases between. This CDR3 has 15 amino acids. From germline, CDR1 is DFQATT and CDR2 SNEGSKA (reference sequence). V and J are TRBV20-1 and TRBJ2-1, with D possibly being TRBD2 (5 bases). The TCR sequence derives from a man aged 55 to 69 with active or convalescent COVID-19. The sequenced sample was peripheral blood. This chain's CDR3 is CSASQRLSSYNEQFF. CDR3 bases: TGCAGTGCTAGTCAACGACTAAGCTCCTACAATGAGCAGTTCTTC.